The next 11 T cell receptor beta chains were all read from a single sample in a study of T cells in Graves' hyperthyroidism and ophthalmopathy. Amplified TCR beta CDR3 regions derived from RNA transcripts. Initially, a first-round RT-PCR of the TCR CDR3 employed the HTBI primer set. TCRdb reanalysed the multiplex PCR reads using MiXCR and keeps one entry per CDR3 protein. The sample lists around 420,000 distinct CDR3 sequences; less than 20% were seen once. The source material was blood. These receptors all come from a woman aged 18-29 years with Graves' hyperthyroidism.

This clonotype was detected ten times or more. The chain recombines TRBV7-2 with TRBJ2-1, with D tentatively TRBD2 (6 bases). Germline V gives CDR1 SGHTA, CDR2 FQGNSA. This CDR3 has 15 residues. Trimming left V 1 base short and J 2 bases short, with 9 bases between. The CDR3 spells CASSLEGGTYNEQFF. The CDR3 nucleotides are TGTGCCAGCAGCTTAGAGGGCGGGACCTACAATGAGCAGTTCTTC.

This clonotype was counted ten times or more. DNA of the CDR3: TGTGCCAGCAGTTGGGGGGGCTATAATTCACCCCTCCACTTT. It yields the protein CASSWGGYNSPLHF. The gene calls are TRBV12-3 or TRBV12-4 and TRBJ1-6, with D possibly TRBD1 on 5 matching bases. V dropped 4 bases and J dropped 3 bases, with 7 bases sitting between them. This CDR3 is 14 amino acids long.

This clonotype was detected many times. The rearrangement links TRBV20-1 to TRBJ1-1; no clear D. Germline lookup yields CDR1 DFQATT and CDR2 SNEGSKA (reference sequence). There are 12 residues in the CDR3. The V end was cut by 5 bases, the J end by 0 bases, with 7 bases between. The CDR3 DNA sequence: TGCAGTGCTTCAATCCTGAACACTGAAGCTTTCTTT. Protein sequence: CSASILNTEAFF.

The V call is TRBV20-1, the J call TRBJ2-7, with 14 bases that match TRBD2. This CDR3 comprises 17 residues. CDR1 and CDR2 from the germline V gene are DFQATT and SNEGSKA (reference sequence). V was clipped by 6 bases and J by 1 base; unmatched bases: 11. The CDR3 DNA follows: TGCAGTGCAAGAAGACTAGCGGGAGGGCCGGTATCCTACGAGCAGTACTTC. Protein: CSARRLAGGPVSYEQYF.

This clonotype was seen at least ten times. J is TRBJ1-1 and V is TRBV18, with D unclear. The germline V gene has CDR1 KGHSH and CDR2 LQKENI. V lost 3 bases and J lost 3, with 14 bases in between. The CDR3 is 15 residues long. The CDR3 is CASSPWGAVDTEAFF. In DNA form, the CDR3 reads TGTGCCAGCTCACCCTGGGGAGCAGTGGACACTGAAGCTTTCTTT.

V usage is TRBV12-3 or TRBV12-4 and J usage is TRBJ2-3; 13 nucleotides align to TRBD2. J lost 4 bases, V lost 5 bases, and 6 bases had no gene match. The CDR3 consists of 16 residues. In DNA, the CDR3 is TGTGCCAGCAGTCCCGGACTAGCGGGAGTCCCAGATACGCAGTATTTT. Its protein is CASSPGLAGVPDTQYF.

This clonotype was detected many times. The chain carries TRBV3-1 and TRBJ1-1; D uncertain. The germline gives CDR1 LGHDT, CDR2 YNNKEL (reference sequence). The CDR3 is made up of 12 amino acids. V lost 1 base and J lost 10, with 10 bases in between. CDR3 protein: CASSQGWLIAFF. The CDR3 region has the DNA TGTGCCAGCAGCCAAGGATGGCTCATAGCTTTCTTT.

This clonotype was seen many times. The genes are TRBV28 and TRBJ2-1, with a weak D call TRBD1 (6 bases). The V gene lost 2 bases and the J gene lost 9 bases, with 14 bases spanning the gap. This CDR3 has 14 residues. Germline V gives CDR1 MDHEN, CDR2 SYDVKM. The CDR3: CASSLVGLQGEQFF. The CDR3 DNA reads TGTGCCAGCAGTTTAGTAGGGTTACAGGGTGAGCAGTTCTTC.

In nucleotides, the CDR3 is TGCGCCAGCAGCCCAGCAGAAGATGGCTACACCTTC. This gives the protein CASSPAEDGYTF. This chain uses TRBV5-1 with TRBJ1-2; D ambiguous. Deletions cut 4 bases from V and 6 bases from J, with 10 bases between. The V gene's germline CDR1 is SGHRS and CDR2 YFSETQ. This CDR3 spans 12 amino acids.

This clonotype was seen many times. The chain uses TRBV4-3 and TRBJ2-7; no clear D gene. V was pared by 0 bases and J by 0 bases, with 9 bases between. Germline V CDR1 and CDR2: LGHNA, YSLEER. This CDR3 is 15 amino acids long. CDR3 sequence: CASSQEEAGSYEQYF. The DNA for the CDR3 is TGCGCCAGCAGCCAAGAAGAGGCAGGCTCCTACGAGCAGTACTTC.

To note about this clonotype: The junction differs from germline at one of its ends, possibly a read error. The CDR3 DNA follows: TGTGTCAGTGGACAGTTTCTTATGGAGACCCAGTACTTC. This translates into CVSGQFLMETQYF. The chain employs TRBV19 and TRBJ2-5, with D possibly matching TRBD1 (6 bases). Germline CDR1 LNHDA, CDR2 SQIVND (reference sequence). This CDR3 contains 13 residues.